The 28 T cell receptor beta chains in this list originate from one sample, sequenced in a study of control samples from healthy donors and cancer patients. This table comes from immunoSEQ multiplex PCR, and its TCRdb copy is limited to in-frame clones, with some not included. Of 110,000 or so clones in the sample, 85% to 90% were seen once. The sequenced sample consisted of blood. These receptors came from a man aged 25-40 years in good health.

This rearrangement joins TRBV5-1 to TRBJ1-2, with 7 bases identical to TRBD1. Looked up from germline, CDR1 is SGHRS and CDR2 is YFSETQ. V dropped 4 bases and J dropped 4; count of bases not matched to a gene: 13. The CDR3 loop spans 16 amino acids. DNA of the CDR3: TGCGCCAGCAGCCGCAGCTCGACGGGACAGCTCTATGGCTACACCTTC. This encodes CASSRSSTGQLYGYTF.

This rearrangement joins TRBV5-5 to TRBJ1-6; 9 bases match TRBD1. V shed 3 bases, J shed 5 bases, and the junction held 3 bases outside the gene matches. Germline V CDR1 and CDR2: SGHKS, YYEKEE (reference sequence). The CDR3 extends over 15 amino acids. CDR3 region: CASSSQGANNSPLHF. CDR3 DNA: TGTGCCAGCAGCTCACAGGGGGCAAATAATTCACCCCTCCACTTT.

The chain has TRBV7-9 and TRBJ1-4; 8 bases line up with TRBD1. V gave up 6 bases and J gave up 5 bases; unmatched junction bases: 5. The CDR3 contains 14 residues. The germline gives CDR1 SEHNR, CDR2 FQNEAQ (reference sequence). The CDR3 loop is CASRSTGANEKLFF. The CDR3 DNA is TGTGCCAGCAGGTCGACAGGGGCAAATGAAAAACTGTTTTTT.

The rearrangement joins TRBV5-4 to TRBJ2-1; TRBD2 matches at 10 bases. CDR1 is SGHNT, CDR2 YYREEE, per germline (reference sequence). The CDR3 runs to 15 residues. The ends lost 4 bases at V and 6 bases at J; junction bases unmatched: 7. The CDR3 is CASSQAGGPINEQFF. CDR3 bases: TGTGCCAGCAGCCAAGCGGGGGGGCCAATCAATGAGCAGTTCTTC.

The chain has TRBV30 and TRBJ1-5; no firm D call. Germline lookup yields CDR1 GTSNPN and CDR2 SVGIG (reference sequence). With 2 bases removed from V and 3 bases from J, the gap between germline ends came to 8 bases. The CDR3 covers 13 residues. CDR3 sequence reads: CAWSRSDNQPQHF. The CDR3 DNA sequence: TGTGCCTGGAGTCGCAGTGACAATCAGCCCCAGCATTTT.

The rearrangement joins TRBV14 to TRBJ2-3; D uncertain. Trimming took off 5 bases at V and 7 bases at J, with 13 bases between the two ends. The CDR3 loop spans 13 amino acids. Germline V gene sequence: CDR1 SGHDN, CDR2 FVKESK. This chain's CDR3 is CASSGSTVYTQYF. In nucleotides, the CDR3 is TGTGCCAGCAGCGGCTCTACAGTTTATACGCAGTATTTT.

CDR3 sequence reads: CASSRTATNEKLFF. The CDR3 DNA sequence: TGTGCCAGCAGTCGGACAGCAACTAATGAAAAACTGTTTTTT. The rearrangement uses TRBV6-2 or TRBV6-3 and TRBJ1-4; weak D call: TRBD1 (6 bases). This CDR3 is 14 amino acids long. Germline-derived CDR1 and CDR2 are MNHEY and SVGEGT. The germline V and J ends were trimmed by 5 bases and 0 bases, with 7 bases remaining between them.

V usage is TRBV7-3 and J usage is TRBJ2-5, with 13 bases fitting TRBD2. The CDR3 has 14 amino acids. The germline CDR1 and CDR2 sequences are SGHTA and FQGTGA. With V trimmed by 6 bases and J by 4 bases, 2 bases remained unmatched. The CDR3 DNA is TGTGCCAGCAGTACTAGCGGGGGGGCAGAGACCCAGTACTTC. This translates into CASSTSGGAETQYF. Full variable domain (remainder filled in from reference TRBV7-3 and TRBJ2-5): GAGVSQTPSNKVTEKGKYVELRCDPISGHTALYWYRQSLGQGPEFLIYFQGTGAADDSGLPNDRFFAVRPEGSVSTLKIQRTERGDSAVYLCASSTSGGAETQYFGPGTRLLVL.

This sequence joins TRBV11-3 and TRBJ2-7; 12 bases map to TRBD2. This CDR3 is 15 amino acids long. The germline gives CDR1 SGHNT, CDR2 YENEEA. Trimming cost V 5 bases and J 6 bases; bases outside gene matches: 8. Written as DNA, the CDR3 is TGTGCCAGCAGCCCGCGCGGACTAGCGGGGCTCGAGCAGTACTTC. Its translation is CASSPRGLAGLEQYF.

The chain uses TRBV12-3 or TRBV12-4 and TRBJ2-7; 9 bases are a match to TRBD1. The CDR3 length is 13 residues. V was pared by 5 bases and J by 6 bases, with 5 bases of the junction left unmatched. CDR3: CASSQQGALEQYF. CDR3 coding DNA: TGTGCCAGCAGTCAACAGGGGGCCCTCGAGCAGTACTTC.

The chain uses TRBV18 and TRBJ2-1; weak D call: TRBD1 (6 bases). Germline V gives CDR1 KGHSH, CDR2 LQKENI. CDR3 length: 15 residues. Deletions cut 3 bases from V and 0 bases from J, with 9 bases between. CDR3 loop: CASSPLDSSYNEQFF. The CDR3 nucleotides are TGTGCCAGCTCACCTCTGGACAGCTCCTACAATGAGCAGTTCTTC.

The V call is TRBV7-9, the J call TRBJ2-7; D perhaps matches TRBD1 (5 bases). The CDR3 length is 17 residues. Germline V gene data show CDR1 as SEHNR and CDR2 as FQNEAQ (reference sequence). V was pared by 1 base and J by 0 bases, with 16 bases between. In DNA, the CDR3 is TGTGCCAGCAGCTTAGGTCGCCATCGTGACAGCTCCTACGAGCAGTACTTC. Its protein is CASSLGRHRDSSYEQYF.

The chain uses TRBV3-1 (or the pseudogene TRBV3-2) and TRBJ2-3; no reliable D call. Deletions cut 0 bases from V and 7 bases from J, with 11 bases between. This CDR3 spans 14 amino acids. Germline CDR1 is LGHDT and CDR2 is YNNKEL (reference sequence). The chain's CDR3 is CASSQEGYGYTQYF. The CDR3 DNA sequence: TGTGCCAGCAGCCAAGAGGGCTACGGGTATACGCAGTATTTT.

V gene TRBV6-1 combines with J gene TRBJ2-1; D call uncertain. The CDR3 is made up of 13 amino acids. V gave up 1 base and J gave up 4 bases, with 5 bases separating them. Germline-derived CDR1 and CDR2 are MNHNS and SASEGT. The CDR3 loop is CASSEEGYNEQFF. CDR3 DNA: TGTGCCAGCAGTGAAGAGGGTTACAATGAGCAGTTCTTC.

The V and J genes are TRBV5-1 and TRBJ1-3; no clear D. Germline CDR1 and CDR2: SGHRS and YFSETQ. The V and J ends lost 0 bases and 4 bases respectively, with 11 bases between them. The CDR3 is 15 amino acids. This CDR3 is CASSLVGIVGNTIYF. CDR3 sequence (DNA): TGCGCCAGCAGCTTGGTGGGGATAGTCGGAAACACCATATATTTT.

As for this clone: This sample also contains other DNA sequences that code for the same CDR3. CDR3 bases: TGTGCCAGCAGCCAAGATACGGGAGTCTATGGCTACACCTTC. This gives the protein CASSQDTGVYGYTF. The rearrangement links TRBV3-1 (or the pseudogene TRBV3-2) to TRBJ1-2; no reliable D call. Germline loops: CDR1 LGHDT, CDR2 YNNKEL (reference sequence). Between the trimmed V and J ends, which lost 0 bases and 4 bases, there was a span of 9 bases. The CDR3 length is 14 residues.

In its sample, this clone was seen once. This chain connects TRBV7-8 to TRBJ1-5; D is unresolved. CDR3 length equals 17 residues. V lost 0 bases, J lost 5 bases, and 17 bases lay in between. Germline CDR1 SGHVS, CDR2 FQNEAQ. The CDR3 bases are TGTGCCAGCAGCTTAGCCTTCGGCAGGCCCCAATATCAGCCCCAGCATTTT. It translates to CASSLAFGRPQYQPQHF.

This rearrangement joins TRBV29-1 to TRBJ2-1, with 9 bases lining up with TRBD2. This CDR3 has 17 residues. Germline values: CDR1 SQVTM, CDR2 ANQGSEA. Unmatched junction bases numbered 14, after V lost 3 bases and J lost 5 bases. For the CDR3, the DNA is TGCAGCGTTGATTTTCCGCGGGGGGGCACTCCAGACAATGAGCAGTTCTTC. It is translated as CSVDFPRGGTPDNEQFF.

The rearrangement joins TRBV5-1 to TRBJ2-3; the match to TRBD2 covers 7 bases. This CDR3 has 14 amino acids. CDR1 SGHRS and CDR2 YFSETQ come from the germline V gene. Germline trimming cut 0 bases from V and 6 bases from J; bases unmatched to any gene: 4. This CDR3 reads CASSLGELADTQYF. CDR3 DNA sequence: TGCGCCAGCAGCTTGGGCGAACTAGCGGATACGCAGTATTTT.

The chain couples TRBV5-1 to TRBJ1-4; TRBD1 agrees at 8 bases. CDR1 is SGHRS, CDR2 YFSETQ, per germline. The ends lost 0 bases at V and 5 bases at J; junction bases unmatched: 9. CDR3 length: 17 amino acids. The CDR3 spells CASSLAAAGGANEKLFF. CDR3 nucleotide sequence: TGCGCCAGCAGCTTGGCGGCGGCAGGGGGCGCGAATGAAAAACTGTTTTTT.

The CDR3, as DNA: TGTGCCAGTAGTTCCGGACAGGGGTACGAGCAGTACGTC. Protein sequence: CASSSGQGYEQYV. V and J are TRBV19 and TRBJ2-7; 9 bases are shared with TRBD1. Losses at the gene ends were 5 bases for V and 4 bases for J; bases not matched to a gene: 3. Germline-derived CDR1 and CDR2 are LNHDA and SQIVND (reference sequence). This CDR3 is 13 amino acids long.

The gene calls are TRBV19 and TRBJ1-2; D is perhaps TRBD1 (6 bases). Germline V gene lookup returns CDR1 LNHDA and CDR2 SQIVND (reference sequence). The ends were cut back, 9 bases at V and 8 bases at J, with 19 bases in the middle. The CDR3 is 13 residues long. CDR3 sequence reads: CASKYGGARGYTF. The CDR3 DNA follows: TGTGCCAGCAAGTACGGGGGGGCGCGAGGCTACACCTTC. The whole variable domain, remainder taken from reference TRBV19 and TRBJ1-2, is DGGITQSPKYLFRKEGQNVTLSCEQNLNHDAMYWYRQDPGQGLRLIYYSQIVNDFQKGDIAEGYSVSREKKESFPLTVTSAQKNPTAFYLCASKYGGARGYTFGSGTRLTVV.

This chain links TRBV15 with TRBJ2-3, with D maybe TRBD2 (7 bases). Trimming stripped 0 bases from V and 4 bases from J, with 14 bases between. Germline assignment: CDR1 LNHNV and CDR2 YYDKDF (reference sequence). The CDR3 spans 16 residues. The CDR3 DNA reads as TGTGCCACCAGCAGAGAAACGGGGGGCTGGGCAGATACGCAGTATTTT. Translating it yields CATSRETGGWADTQYF. Full variable domain (remainder filled in from reference TRBV15 and TRBJ2-3): DAMVIQNPRYQVTQFGKPVTLSCSQTLNHNVMYWYQQKSSQAPKLLFHYYDKDFNNEADTPDNFQSRRPNTSFCFLDIRSPGLGDTAMYLCATSRETGGWADTQYFGPGTRLTVL.

This clone was seen only once. V gene TRBV6-2 or TRBV6-3 combines with J gene TRBJ2-1, with unresolved D. CDR3 size: 12 residues. V was pared by 2 bases and J by 7 bases, with 6 bases between. CDR1 MNHEY and CDR2 SVGEGT come from the germline V gene. DNA of the CDR3: TGTGCCAGCAGTTACCCCACGAATGAGCAGTTCTTC. This gives the protein CASSYPTNEQFF.

The gene calls are TRBV20-1 and TRBJ2-3; D is ambiguous. From germline, CDR1 is DFQATT and CDR2 SNEGSKA (reference sequence). This CDR3 spans 13 amino acids. V dropped 3 bases and J dropped 2 bases, with 9 bases sitting between them. The CDR3: CSASETDTDTQYF. CDR3 coding DNA: TGCAGTGCTAGTGAAACAGACACAGATACGCAGTATTTT.

The J gene is TRBJ1-2, the V gene TRBV10-3; TRBD1 aligns across 7 bases. The germline CDR1 and CDR2 sequences are ENHRY and SYGVKD. CDR3 length: 14 residues. The V segment lost 0 bases and the J segment 4 bases; nucleotides outside the gene matches: 2. CDR3 sequence (DNA): TGTGCCATCAGTGAGTCGGGACAGATCTATGGCTACACCTTC. Protein product: CAISESGQIYGYTF.

This chain connects TRBV30 to TRBJ1-5; D remains unclear. CDR1 GTSNPN and CDR2 SVGIG come from the germline V gene (reference sequence). Trimming pared 1 base from V and 2 bases from J, leaving 9 bases between. The CDR3 extends over 14 amino acids. The DNA of the CDR3 is TGTGCCTGGAGTGGCGGTGGGGGCAATCAGCCCCAGCATTTT. Protein sequence: CAWSGGGGNQPQHF.

This chain links TRBV13 with TRBJ2-3, with 16 bases fitting TRBD2. Germline lookup yields CDR1 PRHDT and CDR2 FYEKMQ (reference sequence). The CDR3 loop spans 18 amino acids. V gave up 5 bases and J gave up 0 bases; unmatched junction bases: 5. For the CDR3, the DNA is TGTGCCAGCAGCCTGGGACTAGCGGGGGGGACTAGCACAGATACGCAGTATTTT. It yields the protein CASSLGLAGGTSTDTQYF. The full variable domain, its missing parts supplied by reference TRBV13 and TRBJ2-3, is AAGVIQSPRHLIKEKRETATLKCYPIPRHDTVYWYQQGPGQDPQFLISFYEKMQSDKGSIPDRFSAQQFSDYHSELNMSSLELGDSALYFCASSLGLAGGTSTDTQYFGPGTRLTVL.